Below are 6 T cell receptor beta chains sequenced from a single sample in a study of blood T cell repertoires in COVID-19 (dated by TCRdb to about 2020). The library was prepared using the immunoSEQ multiplex PCR assay. This immuneACCESS table, as held by TCRdb, lists in-frame sequences with V and J called but not all clones. Of the missing ones, under half trace to an unresolved V gene in checked studies; the others have no known cause. In all, the sample holds 160,000 or so clones, and around 85% of those were seen once. 11% of the sample comes from the top ten. The specimen was peripheral blood. Every receptor here comes from a man aged 60-69 years with active or convalescent COVID-19.

The rearrangement joins TRBV6-5 to TRBJ2-7; 8 bases map to TRBD2. Germline trimming cut 4 bases from V and 2 bases from J; bases unmatched to any gene: 4. The CDR3 is made up of 14 amino acids. The germline gives CDR1 MNHEY, CDR2 SVGAGI. The CDR3 here is CASSSRGGPYEQYF. Written as DNA, the CDR3 is TGTGCCAGCAGTTCACGGGGGGGCCCCTACGAGCAGTACTTC.

The chain employs TRBV27 and TRBJ1-1; no firm D call. The CDR3 extends over 16 amino acids. Trimming left V 8 bases short and J 1 base short, with 20 bases between. Germline V gene lookup returns CDR1 MNHEY and CDR2 SMNVEV (reference sequence). The CDR3 sequence is CASLPMWGEGNTEAFF. The CDR3 nucleotides are TGTGCCAGCCTACCCATGTGGGGAGAGGGGAACACTGAAGCTTTCTTT.

This chain links TRBV1 with TRBJ2-1; the D call in the table, TRBD1, was not verified against the DNA. TRBV1 is listed as a pseudogene. CDR3 length: 15 residues. CDR3 bases: TGCACCAGCAGCCAAGGGGTGGGGCCTTACAATGAGCAGTTCTTC. It codes for CTSSQGVGPYNEQFF.

The chain couples TRBV15 to TRBJ2-6, with D possibly matching TRBD2 (5 bases). V was clipped by 3 bases and J by 2 bases, with 11 bases between them. From germline, CDR1 is LNHNV and CDR2 YYDKDF (reference sequence). This CDR3 is 16 amino acids long. Here the CDR3 reads CATSRAPGAGANVLTF. CDR3 sequence (DNA): TGTGCCACCAGCAGGGCCCCCGGGGCTGGGGCCAACGTCCTGACTTTC.

This rearrangement joins TRBV5-1 to TRBJ2-7; TRBD1 matches at 7 bases. Trimming at V came to 4 bases and at J to 5 bases, leaving 9 bases not matched to a gene. Germline assignment: CDR1 SGHRS and CDR2 YFSETQ. The CDR3 covers 14 residues. In DNA, the CDR3 is TGCGCCAGCAGCCTTACAGGGGCCGGCAACGAGCAGTACTTC. Its protein is CASSLTGAGNEQYF.

This chain uses TRBV2 with TRBJ1-5; 7 bases line up with TRBD1. Per germline, CDR1 SNHLY and CDR2 FYNNEI. J was trimmed by 2 bases and V by 3 bases; bases with no gene match: 4. The CDR3 contains 15 residues. CDR3 in amino acids: CASSETGTGNQPQHF. In DNA, the CDR3 is TGTGCCAGCAGTGAGACAGGGACTGGCAATCAGCCCCAGCATTTT.